This T cell receptor (beta chain) was captured by sequencing in a study of shared clonotypes between healthy human individuals. Details on this clone: Its antigen remains unidentified.

Germline V CDR1 and CDR2: GTSNPN, SVGIG (reference sequence). This CDR3 has 14 residues. The study's findings and limits: Sorted-subset sequencing was shown by rarefaction to be incomplete despite large depth. Generally, estimated richness proved larger in naive subsets than it did in memory subsets.

Repertoires were generated with immunoSEQ multiplex PCR, while TCRdb's copy carries only in-frame clones and drops some. The repertoire holds hundreds of thousands of clones, with around three quarters as singletons. This chain uses TRBV30 with TRBJ1-4; D perhaps matches TRBD1 (6 bases). Specimen: memory CD4+ T cells sorted from blood. Subset here: CD45RA-negative fraction. This TCR came from a woman aged 30 to 39 in good health. The CDR3 protein is CGGREGGTNEKLFF. DNA for the CDR3: TGTGGTGGCAGGGAGGGGGGCACTAATGAAAAACTGTTTTTT.